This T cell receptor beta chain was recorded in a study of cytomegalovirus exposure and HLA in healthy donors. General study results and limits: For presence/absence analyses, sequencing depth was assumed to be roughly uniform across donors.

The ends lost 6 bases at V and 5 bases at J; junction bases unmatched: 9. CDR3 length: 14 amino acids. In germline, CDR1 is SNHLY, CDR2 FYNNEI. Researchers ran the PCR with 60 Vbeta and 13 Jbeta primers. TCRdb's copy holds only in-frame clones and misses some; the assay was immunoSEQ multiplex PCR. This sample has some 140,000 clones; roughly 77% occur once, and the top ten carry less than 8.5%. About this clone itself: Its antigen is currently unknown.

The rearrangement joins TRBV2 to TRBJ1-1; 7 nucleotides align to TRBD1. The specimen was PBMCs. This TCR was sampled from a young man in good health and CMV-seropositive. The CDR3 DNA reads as TGTGCCAGCAGCGGGTTAGAGGGGGCTACTGAAGCTTTCTTT. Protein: CASSGLEGATEAFF.